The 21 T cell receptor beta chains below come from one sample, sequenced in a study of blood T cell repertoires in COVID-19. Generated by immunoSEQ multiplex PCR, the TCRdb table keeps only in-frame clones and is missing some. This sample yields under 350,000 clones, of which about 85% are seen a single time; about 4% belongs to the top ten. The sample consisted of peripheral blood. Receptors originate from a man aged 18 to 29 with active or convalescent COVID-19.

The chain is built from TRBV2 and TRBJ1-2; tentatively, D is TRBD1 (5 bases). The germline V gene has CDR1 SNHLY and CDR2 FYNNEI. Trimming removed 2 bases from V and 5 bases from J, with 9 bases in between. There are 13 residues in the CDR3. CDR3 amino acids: CASSETGGYGYTF. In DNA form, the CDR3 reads TGTGCCAGCAGTGAAACCGGGGGTTATGGCTACACCTTC.

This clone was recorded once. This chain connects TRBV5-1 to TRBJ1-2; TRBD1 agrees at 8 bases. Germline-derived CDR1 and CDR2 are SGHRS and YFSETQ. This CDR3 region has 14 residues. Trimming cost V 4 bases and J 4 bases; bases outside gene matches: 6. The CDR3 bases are TGCGCCAGCAGCAGGACAGGGTCGGGCTATGGCTACACCTTC. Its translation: CASSRTGSGYGYTF.

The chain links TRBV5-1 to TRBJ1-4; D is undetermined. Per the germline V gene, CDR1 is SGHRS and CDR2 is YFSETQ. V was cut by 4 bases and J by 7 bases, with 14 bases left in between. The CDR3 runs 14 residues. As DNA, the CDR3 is TGCGCCAGCAGCCCCCAGGTTGAAGGTGAAAAACTGTTTTTT. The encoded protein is CASSPQVEGEKLFF.

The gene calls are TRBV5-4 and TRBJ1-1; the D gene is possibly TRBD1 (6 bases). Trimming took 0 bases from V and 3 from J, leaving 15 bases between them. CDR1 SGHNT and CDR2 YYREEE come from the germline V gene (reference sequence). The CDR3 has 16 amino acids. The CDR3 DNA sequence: TGTGCCAGCAGCTTGGAGAGGGTAGGGGGTTACACTGAAGCTTTCTTT. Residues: CASSLERVGGYTEAFF.

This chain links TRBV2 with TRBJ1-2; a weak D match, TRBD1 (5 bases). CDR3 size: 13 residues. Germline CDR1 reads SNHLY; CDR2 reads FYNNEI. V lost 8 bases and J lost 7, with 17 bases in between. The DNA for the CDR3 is TGTGCCAGCTATTACCCTCGAAGGGGTGGCTACACCTTC. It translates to CASYYPRRGGYTF.

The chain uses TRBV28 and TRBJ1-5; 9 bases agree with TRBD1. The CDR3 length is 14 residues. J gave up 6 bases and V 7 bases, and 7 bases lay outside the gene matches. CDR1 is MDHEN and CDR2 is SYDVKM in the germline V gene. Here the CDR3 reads CASTLGTGRQPQHF. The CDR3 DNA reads TGTGCCAGCACCCTAGGGACAGGGCGTCAGCCCCAGCATTTT.

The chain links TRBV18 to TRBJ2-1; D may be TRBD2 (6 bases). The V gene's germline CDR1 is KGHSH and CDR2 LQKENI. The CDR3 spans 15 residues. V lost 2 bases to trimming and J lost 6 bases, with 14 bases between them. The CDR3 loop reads CASSPGAGRTNEQFF. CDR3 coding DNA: TGTGCCAGCTCACCAGGTGCGGGGCGGACCAATGAGCAGTTCTTC.

The CDR3 spells CASSPPAAISDTQYF. The CDR3 coding sequence is TGTGCCAGTAGTCCCCCGGCGGCTATTTCAGATACGCAGTATTTT. This chain links TRBV19 with TRBJ2-3; no definite D call. V was shortened by 5 bases and J by 4 bases, with 16 bases between the two germline ends. From germline, CDR1 is LNHDA and CDR2 SQIVND (reference sequence). The CDR3 consists of 15 residues. Full variable domain (rest looked up from reference TRBV19 and TRBJ2-3): DGGITQSPKYLFRKEGQNVTLSCEQNLNHDAMYWYRQDPGQGLRLIYYSQIVNDFQKGDIAEGYSVSREKKESFPLTVTSAQKNPTAFYLCASSPPAAISDTQYFGPGTRLTVL.

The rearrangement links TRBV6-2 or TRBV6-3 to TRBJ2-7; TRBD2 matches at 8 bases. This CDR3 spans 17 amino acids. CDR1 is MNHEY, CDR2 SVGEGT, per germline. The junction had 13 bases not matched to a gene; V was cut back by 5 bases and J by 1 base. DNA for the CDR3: TGTGCCAGCAGTACCCAAGCGGGAGTTCGGGGATCCTACGAGCAGTACTTC. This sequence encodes CASSTQAGVRGSYEQYF.

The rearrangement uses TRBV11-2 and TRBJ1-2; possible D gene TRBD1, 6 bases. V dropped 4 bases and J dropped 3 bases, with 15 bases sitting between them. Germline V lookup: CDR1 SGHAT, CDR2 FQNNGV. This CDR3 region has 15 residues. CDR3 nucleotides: TGTGCCAGCAGCTCCCGGGGACACCAGGACTATGGCTACACCTTC. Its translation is CASSSRGHQDYGYTF.

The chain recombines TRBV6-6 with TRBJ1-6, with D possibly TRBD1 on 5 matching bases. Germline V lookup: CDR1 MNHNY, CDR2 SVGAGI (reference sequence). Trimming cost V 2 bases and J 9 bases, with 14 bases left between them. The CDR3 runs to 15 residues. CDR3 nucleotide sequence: TGTGCCAGCAGTTACCCGGGAGGGGTTCCTTCACCCCTCCACTTT. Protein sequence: CASSYPGGVPSPLHF.

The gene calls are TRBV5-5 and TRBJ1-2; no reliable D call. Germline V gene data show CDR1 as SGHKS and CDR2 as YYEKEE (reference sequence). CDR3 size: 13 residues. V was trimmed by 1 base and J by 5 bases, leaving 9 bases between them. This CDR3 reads CASSLPQVYGYTF. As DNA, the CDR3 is TGTGCCAGCAGCTTGCCCCAGGTTTATGGCTACACCTTC.

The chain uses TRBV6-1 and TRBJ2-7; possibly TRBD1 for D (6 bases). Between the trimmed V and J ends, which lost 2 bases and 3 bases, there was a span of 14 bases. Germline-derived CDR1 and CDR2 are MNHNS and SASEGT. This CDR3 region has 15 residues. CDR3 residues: CASSETATGNYEQYF. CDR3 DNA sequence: TGTGCCAGCAGTGAAACCGCGACAGGAAACTACGAGCAGTACTTC.

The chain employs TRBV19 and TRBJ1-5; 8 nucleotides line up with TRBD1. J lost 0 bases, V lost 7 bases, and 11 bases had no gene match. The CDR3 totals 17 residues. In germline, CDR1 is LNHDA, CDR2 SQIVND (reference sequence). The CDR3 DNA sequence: TGTGCCAGTACCGGGACAGGTTCCTCTTTTAGCAATCAGCCCCAGCATTTT. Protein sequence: CASTGTGSSFSNQPQHF.

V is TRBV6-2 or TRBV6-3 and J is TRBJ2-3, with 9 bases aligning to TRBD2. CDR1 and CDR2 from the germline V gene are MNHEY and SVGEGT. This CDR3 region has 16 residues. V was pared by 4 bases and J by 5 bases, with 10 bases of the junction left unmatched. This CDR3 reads CASSSTNSGSGDTQYF. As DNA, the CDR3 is TGTGCCAGCAGTTCCACGAATAGCGGGAGCGGAGATACGCAGTATTTT.

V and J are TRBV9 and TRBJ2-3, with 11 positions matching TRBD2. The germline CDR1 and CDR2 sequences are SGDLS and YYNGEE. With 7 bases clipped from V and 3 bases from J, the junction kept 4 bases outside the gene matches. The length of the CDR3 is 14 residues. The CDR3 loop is CASGGTSGTDTQYF. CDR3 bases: TGTGCCAGCGGTGGGACTAGCGGTACAGATACGCAGTATTTT.

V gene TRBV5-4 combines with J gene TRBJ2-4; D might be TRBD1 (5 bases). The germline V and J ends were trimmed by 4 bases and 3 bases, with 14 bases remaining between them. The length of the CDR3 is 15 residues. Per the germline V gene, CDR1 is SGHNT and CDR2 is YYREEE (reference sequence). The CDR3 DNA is TGTGCCAGCAGCCGTTACGACAGAGACAAAAACATTCAGTACTTC. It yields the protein CASSRYDRDKNIQYF.

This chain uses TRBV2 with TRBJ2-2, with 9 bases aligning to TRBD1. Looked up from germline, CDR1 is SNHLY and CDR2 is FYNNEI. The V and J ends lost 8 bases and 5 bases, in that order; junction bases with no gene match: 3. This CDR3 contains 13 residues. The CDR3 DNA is TGTGCCAGCGGACAGGGGTGGACCGGGGAGCTGTTTTTT. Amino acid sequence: CASGQGWTGELFF. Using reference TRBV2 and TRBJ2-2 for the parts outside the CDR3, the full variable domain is EPEVTQTPSHQVTQMGQEVILRCVPISNHLYFYWYRQILGQKVEFLVSFYNNEISEKSEIFDDQFSVERPDGSNFTLKIRSTKLEDSAMYFCASGQGWTGELFFGEGSRLTVL.

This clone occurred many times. CDR3 in amino acids: CASGLGQYASRGHLNTIYF. In DNA, the CDR3 is TGTGCTAGTGGTTTGGGACAGTATGCCTCTCGGGGACATTTAAACACCATATATTTT. The chain joins TRBV12-5 to TRBJ1-3; D may be TRBD1 (6 bases). The CDR3 runs to 19 residues. Between the trimmed V and J ends, which lost 1 base and 6 bases, there was a span of 25 bases. Germline lookup yields CDR1 LGHNT and CDR2 FRNRAP.

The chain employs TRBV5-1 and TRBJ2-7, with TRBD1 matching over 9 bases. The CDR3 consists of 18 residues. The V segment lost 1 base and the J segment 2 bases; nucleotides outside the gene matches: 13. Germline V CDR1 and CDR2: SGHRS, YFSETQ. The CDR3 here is CASSLFVGTGREAYEQYF. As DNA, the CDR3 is TGCGCCAGCAGCTTGTTTGTGGGGACAGGGAGGGAAGCCTACGAGCAGTACTTC.

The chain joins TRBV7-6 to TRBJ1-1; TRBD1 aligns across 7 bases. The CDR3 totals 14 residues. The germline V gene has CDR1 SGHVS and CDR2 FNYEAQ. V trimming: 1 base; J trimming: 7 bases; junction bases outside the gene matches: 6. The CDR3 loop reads CASSLEGAQGEAFF. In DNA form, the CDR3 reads TGTGCCAGCAGCTTAGAGGGGGCGCAGGGTGAAGCTTTCTTT.